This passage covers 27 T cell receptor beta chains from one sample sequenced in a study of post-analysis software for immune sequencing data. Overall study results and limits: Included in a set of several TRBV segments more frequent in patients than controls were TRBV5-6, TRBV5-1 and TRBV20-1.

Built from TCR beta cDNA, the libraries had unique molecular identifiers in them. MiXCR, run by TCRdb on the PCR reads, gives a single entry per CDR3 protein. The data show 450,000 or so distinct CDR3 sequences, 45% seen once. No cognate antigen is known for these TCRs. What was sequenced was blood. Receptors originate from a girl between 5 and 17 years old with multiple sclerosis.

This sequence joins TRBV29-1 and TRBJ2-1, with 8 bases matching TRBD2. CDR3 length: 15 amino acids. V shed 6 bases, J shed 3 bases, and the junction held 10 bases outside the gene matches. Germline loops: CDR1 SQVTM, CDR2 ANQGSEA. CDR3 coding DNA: TGCAGCGTCCAGGGGTTGGCGGGAGGCTACAATGAGCAGTTCTTC. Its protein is CSVQGLAGGYNEQFF.

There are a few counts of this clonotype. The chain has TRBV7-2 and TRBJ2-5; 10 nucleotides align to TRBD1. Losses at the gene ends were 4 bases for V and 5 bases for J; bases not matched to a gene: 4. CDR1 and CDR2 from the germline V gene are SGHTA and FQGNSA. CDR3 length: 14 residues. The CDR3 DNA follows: TGTGCCAGCAGCTCGGGACAGGGGTTGGAGACCCAGTACTTC. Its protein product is CASSSGQGLETQYF.

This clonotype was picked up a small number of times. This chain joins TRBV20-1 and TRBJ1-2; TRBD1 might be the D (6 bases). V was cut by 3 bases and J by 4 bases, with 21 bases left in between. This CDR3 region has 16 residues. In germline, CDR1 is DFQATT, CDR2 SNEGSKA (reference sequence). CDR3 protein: CSASEAGAFLIYGYTF. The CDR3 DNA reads TGCAGTGCTAGTGAGGCAGGGGCCTTCCTCATCTATGGCTACACCTTC.

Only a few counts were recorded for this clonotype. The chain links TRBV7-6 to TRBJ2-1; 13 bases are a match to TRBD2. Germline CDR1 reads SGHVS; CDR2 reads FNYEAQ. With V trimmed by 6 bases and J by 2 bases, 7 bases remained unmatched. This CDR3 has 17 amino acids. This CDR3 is CASSFAGTSGTYNEQFF. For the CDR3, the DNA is TGTGCCAGCAGTTTTGCCGGGACTAGCGGGACCTACAATGAGCAGTTCTTC.

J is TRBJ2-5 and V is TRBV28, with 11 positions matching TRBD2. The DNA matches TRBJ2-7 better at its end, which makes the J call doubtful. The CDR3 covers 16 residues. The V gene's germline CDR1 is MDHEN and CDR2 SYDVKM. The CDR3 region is CASSLGLAEITYEQYF. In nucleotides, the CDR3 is TGTGCCAGCAGTTTGGGACTAGCGGAGATTACATACGAGCAGTACTTC.

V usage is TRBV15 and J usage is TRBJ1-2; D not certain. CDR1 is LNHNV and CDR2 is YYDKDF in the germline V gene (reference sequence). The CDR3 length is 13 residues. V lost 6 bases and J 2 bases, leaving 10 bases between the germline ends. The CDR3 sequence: CATSQEENYGYTF. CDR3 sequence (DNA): TGTGCCACCAGTCAGGAGGAAAACTATGGCTACACCTTC.

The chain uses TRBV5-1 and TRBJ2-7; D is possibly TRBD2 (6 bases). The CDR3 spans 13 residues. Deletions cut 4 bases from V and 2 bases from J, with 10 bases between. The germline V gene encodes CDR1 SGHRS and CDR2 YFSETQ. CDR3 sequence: CASSRDLAYEQYF. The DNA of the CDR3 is TGCGCCAGCAGCCGGGACTTAGCCTACGAGCAGTACTTC.

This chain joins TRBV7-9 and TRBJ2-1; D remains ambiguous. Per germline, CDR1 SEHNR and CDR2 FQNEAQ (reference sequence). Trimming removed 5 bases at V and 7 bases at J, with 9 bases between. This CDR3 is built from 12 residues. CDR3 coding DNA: TGTGCCAGCAGCGGTTACGGGAATGAGCAGTTCTTC. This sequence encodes CASSGYGNEQFF.

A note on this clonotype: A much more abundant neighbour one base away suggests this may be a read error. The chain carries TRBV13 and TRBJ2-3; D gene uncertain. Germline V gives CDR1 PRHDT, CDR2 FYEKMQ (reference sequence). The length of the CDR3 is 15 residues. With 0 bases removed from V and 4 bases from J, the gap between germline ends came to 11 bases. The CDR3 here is CASSLGSGTADTQYF. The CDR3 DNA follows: TGTGCCAGCAGCTTAGGATCAGGCACCGCAGATACGCAGTATTTT.

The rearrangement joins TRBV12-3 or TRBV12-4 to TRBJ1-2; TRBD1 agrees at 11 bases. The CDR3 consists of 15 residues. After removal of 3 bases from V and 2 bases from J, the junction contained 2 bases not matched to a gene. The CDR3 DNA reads TGTGCCAGCAGTTTCGGACAGGGGGCGAACTATGGCTACACCTTC. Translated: CASSFGQGANYGYTF.

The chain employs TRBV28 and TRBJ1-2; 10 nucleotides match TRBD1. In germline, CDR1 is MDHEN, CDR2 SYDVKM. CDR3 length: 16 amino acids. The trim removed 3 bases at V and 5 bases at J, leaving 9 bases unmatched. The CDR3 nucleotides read TGTGCCAGCAGTTTGTACAGTCCGGGACAGGGGTATGGCTACACCTTC. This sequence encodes CASSLYSPGQGYGYTF.

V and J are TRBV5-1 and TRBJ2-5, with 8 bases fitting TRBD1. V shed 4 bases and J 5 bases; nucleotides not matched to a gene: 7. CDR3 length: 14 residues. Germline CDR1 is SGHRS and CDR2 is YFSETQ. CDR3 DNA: TGCGCCAGCAGCCCTGGACAGGGTACGGAGACCCAGTACTTC. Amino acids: CASSPGQGTETQYF. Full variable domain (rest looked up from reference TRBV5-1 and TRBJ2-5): KAGVTQTPRYLIKTRGQQVTLSCSPISGHRSVSWYQQTPGQGLQFLFEYFSETQRNKGNFPGRFSGRQFSNSRSEMNVSTLELGDSALYLCASSPGQGTETQYFGPGTRLLVL.

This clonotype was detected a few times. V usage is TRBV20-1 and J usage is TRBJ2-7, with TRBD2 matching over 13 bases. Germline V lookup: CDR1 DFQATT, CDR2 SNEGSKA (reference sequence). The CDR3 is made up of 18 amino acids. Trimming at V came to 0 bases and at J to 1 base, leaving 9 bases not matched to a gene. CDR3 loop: CSARDPGAGLAGSYEQYF. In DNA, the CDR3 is TGCAGTGCTAGAGACCCCGGCGCGGGACTAGCGGGGTCCTACGAGCAGTACTTC.

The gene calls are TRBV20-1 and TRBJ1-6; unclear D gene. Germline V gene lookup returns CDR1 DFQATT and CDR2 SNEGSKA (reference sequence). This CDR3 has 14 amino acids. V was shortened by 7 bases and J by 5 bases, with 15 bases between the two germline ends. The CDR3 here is CSGHKGTNNSPLHF. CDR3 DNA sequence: TGCAGTGGTCATAAAGGAACGAATAATTCACCCCTCCACTTT.

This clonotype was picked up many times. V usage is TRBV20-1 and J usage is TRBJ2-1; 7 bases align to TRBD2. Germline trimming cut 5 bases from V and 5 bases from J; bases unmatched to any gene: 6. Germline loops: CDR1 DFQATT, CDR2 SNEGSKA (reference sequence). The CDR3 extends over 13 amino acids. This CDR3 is CSASGTIHNEQFF. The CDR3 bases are TGCAGTGCTTCCGGGACTATCCACAATGAGCAGTTCTTC.

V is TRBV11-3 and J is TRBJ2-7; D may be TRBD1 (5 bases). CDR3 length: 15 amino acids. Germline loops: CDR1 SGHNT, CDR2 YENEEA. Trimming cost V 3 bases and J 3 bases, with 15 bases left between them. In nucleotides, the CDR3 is TGTGCCAGCAGCTTCTCCCACGGAAGGGGCTACGAGCAGTACTTC. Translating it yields CASSFSHGRGYEQYF. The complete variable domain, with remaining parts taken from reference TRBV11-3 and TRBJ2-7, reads EAGVVQSPRYKIIEKKQPVAFWCNPISGHNTLYWYLQNLGQGPELLIRYENEEAVDDSQLPKDRFSAERLKGVDSTLKIQPAELGDSAVYLCASSFSHGRGYEQYFGPGTRLTVT.

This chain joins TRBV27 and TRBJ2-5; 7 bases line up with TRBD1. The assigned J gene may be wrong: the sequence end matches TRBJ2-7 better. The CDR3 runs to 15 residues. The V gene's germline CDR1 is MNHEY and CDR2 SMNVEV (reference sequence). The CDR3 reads CASSLSGAGGYEQYF. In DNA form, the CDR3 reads TGTGCCAGCAGTTTATCGGGGGCAGGGGGCTACGAGCAGTACTTC.

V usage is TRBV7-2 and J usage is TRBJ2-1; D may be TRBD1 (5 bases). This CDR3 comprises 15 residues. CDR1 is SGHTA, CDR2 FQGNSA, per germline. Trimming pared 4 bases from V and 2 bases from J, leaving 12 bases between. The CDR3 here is CASSSDQGPYNEQFF. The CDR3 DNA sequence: TGTGCCAGCAGCTCAGACCAGGGCCCCTACAATGAGCAGTTCTTC.

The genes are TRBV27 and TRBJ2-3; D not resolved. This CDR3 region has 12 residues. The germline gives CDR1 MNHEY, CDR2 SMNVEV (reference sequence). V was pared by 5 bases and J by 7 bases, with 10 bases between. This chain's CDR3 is CASSPNTNTQYF. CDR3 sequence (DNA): TGTGCCAGCAGTCCAAACACGAATACGCAGTATTTT.

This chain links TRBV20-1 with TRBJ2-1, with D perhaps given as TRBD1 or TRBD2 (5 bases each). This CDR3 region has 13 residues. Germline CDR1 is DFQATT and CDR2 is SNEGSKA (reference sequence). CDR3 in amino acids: CSTPGRQVNEQFF. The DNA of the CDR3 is TGCAGCACTCCGGGACGGCAGGTCAATGAGCAGTTCTTC.

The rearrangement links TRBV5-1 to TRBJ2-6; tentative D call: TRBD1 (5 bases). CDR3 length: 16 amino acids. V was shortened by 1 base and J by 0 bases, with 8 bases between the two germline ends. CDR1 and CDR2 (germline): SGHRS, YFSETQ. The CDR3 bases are TGCGCCAGCAGCTTGTCAGGGCGCTCTGGGGCCAACGTCCTGACTTTC. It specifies CASSLSGRSGANVLTF.

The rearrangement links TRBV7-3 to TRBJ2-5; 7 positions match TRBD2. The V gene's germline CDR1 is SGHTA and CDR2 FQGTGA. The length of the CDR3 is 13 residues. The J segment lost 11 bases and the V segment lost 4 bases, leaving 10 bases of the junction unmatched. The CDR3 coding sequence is TGTGCCAGCAGCTCCGTCGGGGGGAGGGAGCAGTACTTC. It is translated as CASSSVGGREQYF.

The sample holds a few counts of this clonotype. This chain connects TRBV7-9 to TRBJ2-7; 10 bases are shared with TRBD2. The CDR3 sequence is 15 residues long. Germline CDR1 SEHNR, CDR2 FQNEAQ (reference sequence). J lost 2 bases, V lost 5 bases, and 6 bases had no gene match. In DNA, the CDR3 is TGTGCCAGCAGCAATGGACTAGCGGTTCCCTACGAGCAGTACTTC. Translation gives CASSNGLAVPYEQYF.

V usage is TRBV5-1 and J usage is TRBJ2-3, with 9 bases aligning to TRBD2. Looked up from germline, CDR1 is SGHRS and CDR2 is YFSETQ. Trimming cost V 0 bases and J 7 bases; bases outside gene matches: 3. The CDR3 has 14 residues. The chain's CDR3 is CASSLVGLANTQYF. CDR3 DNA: TGCGCCAGCAGCTTGGTCGGACTAGCGAATACGCAGTATTTT.

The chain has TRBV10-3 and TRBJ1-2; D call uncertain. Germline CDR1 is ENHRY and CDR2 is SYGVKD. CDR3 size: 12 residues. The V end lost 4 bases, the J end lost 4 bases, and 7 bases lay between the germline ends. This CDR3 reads CAISAAAYGYTF. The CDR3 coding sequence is TGTGCCATCAGTGCGGCGGCCTATGGCTACACCTTC.

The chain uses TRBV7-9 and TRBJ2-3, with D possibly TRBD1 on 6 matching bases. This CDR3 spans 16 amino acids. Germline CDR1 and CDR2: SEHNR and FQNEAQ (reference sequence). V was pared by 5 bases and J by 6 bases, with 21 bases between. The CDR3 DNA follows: TGTGCCAGCAGCCAACTTGCGGACAGTTTATCGGATACGCAGTATTTT. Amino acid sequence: CASSQLADSLSDTQYF.

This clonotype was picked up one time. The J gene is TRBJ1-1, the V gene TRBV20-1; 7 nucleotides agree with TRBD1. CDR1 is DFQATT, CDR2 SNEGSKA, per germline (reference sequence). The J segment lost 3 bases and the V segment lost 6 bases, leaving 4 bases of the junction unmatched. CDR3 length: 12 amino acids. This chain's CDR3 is CSAETGYTEAFF. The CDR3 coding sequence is TGCAGTGCGGAGACAGGGTACACTGAAGCTTTCTTT.